Each of the 22 T cell receptor beta chains below was sequenced from the same sample in a study of blood T cells in healthy people across ages. With a J-beta primer mix and a sample-barcoded 5' primer, a second PCR ran 7 to 11 cycles. MiXCR, applied by TCRdb to the 5' RACE reads, yields one record per CDR3 protein. The table shows approximately 800,000 distinct CDR3 sequences, with nearly 60% occurring only once. What was sequenced was blood. The receptors originated from a man aged 30 to 45 in good health.

The rearrangement uses TRBV7-9 and TRBJ2-1; TRBD2 matches 11 bases. The CDR3 extends over 17 amino acids. V was clipped by 4 bases and J by 4 bases; unmatched bases: 9. CDR1 and CDR2 from the germline V gene are SEHNR and FQNEAQ (reference sequence). CDR3 bases: TGTGCCAGCAGCTCCCGAGGCCCTAGCGGGGGGTACAATGAGCAGTTCTTC. It encodes CASSSRGPSGGYNEQFF.

J is TRBJ2-1 and V is TRBV7-9; 8 bases map to TRBD2. Germline V gene sequence: CDR1 SEHNR, CDR2 FQNEAQ (reference sequence). Trimming took 4 bases from V and 0 from J; bases not matched to a gene: 11. The CDR3 totals 18 residues. CDR3 in amino acids: CASSSSGGDGLSYNEQFF. In DNA, the CDR3 is TGTGCCAGCAGCTCTTCCGGGGGGGACGGACTCTCCTACAATGAGCAGTTCTTC.

In its sample, this clonotype was seen once. CDR3 nucleotide sequence: TGTGCCTGGGATGCCCCATCCCACGAGCAGTACTTC. It encodes CAWDAPSHEQYF. The chain recombines TRBV30 with TRBJ2-4; no reliable D call. The end of the DNA aligns better with TRBJ2-7, so the J call may be wrong. CDR1 is GTSNPN, CDR2 SVGIG, per germline (reference sequence). The CDR3 has 12 residues.

This clonotype showed up just once. V and J are TRBV2 and TRBJ2-5; TRBD1 might be the D (6 bases). Trimming cost V 6 bases and J 3 bases, with 8 bases left between them. Germline V gene sequence: CDR1 SNHLY, CDR2 FYNNEI. The CDR3 covers 12 residues. The CDR3 reads CASRPGEETQYF. The CDR3 DNA is TGTGCCAGCAGGCCAGGGGAAGAGACCCAGTACTTC.

V and J are TRBV7-2 and TRBJ2-1; D is undetermined. The V end lost 2 bases, the J end lost 6 bases, and 8 bases lay between the germline ends. CDR3 length: 13 residues. From germline, CDR1 is SGHTA and CDR2 FQGNSA. The CDR3 coding sequence is TGTGCCAGCAGCTTACCCGGACGCAATGAGCAGTTCTTC. It is translated as CASSLPGRNEQFF.

The chain uses TRBV7-2 and TRBJ2-5; possible D gene TRBD1, 5 bases. Looked up from germline, CDR1 is SGHTA and CDR2 is FQGNSA. V was trimmed by 3 bases and J by 4 bases, leaving 12 bases between them. CDR3 length: 14 residues. Here the CDR3 DNA reads TGTGCCAGCAGCTTCTCCAGGGATGGAGAGACCCAGTACTTC. Encoded protein: CASSFSRDGETQYF.

This clonotype was seen only a few times. V and J are TRBV5-1 and TRBJ2-4, with 7 bases aligning to TRBD1. CDR1 and CDR2 (germline): SGHRS, YFSETQ. CDR3 size: 15 residues. Germline trimming cut 1 base from V and 5 bases from J; bases unmatched to any gene: 6. In DNA form, the CDR3 reads TGCGCCAGCAGCTTGCAAGGACAGGACCAAAACATTCAGTACTTC. This translates into CASSLQGQDQNIQYF.

This clonotype occurred a few times. This chain uses TRBV12-3 or TRBV12-4 with TRBJ2-3; maybe TRBD2 (6 bases). Trimming pared 7 bases from V and 1 base from J, leaving 18 bases between. The CDR3 covers 16 residues. In DNA, the CDR3 is TGTGCCAGCACCCCCGTGGGTGGCGGGGGCACAGATACGCAGTATTTT. Protein product: CASTPVGGGGTDTQYF.

This rearrangement joins TRBV9 to TRBJ2-3; 7 bases are shared with TRBD1. The CDR3 spans 14 residues. The germline CDR1 and CDR2 sequences are SGDLS and YYNGEE. Trimming at V came to 3 bases and at J to 5 bases, leaving 6 bases not matched to a gene. The CDR3 protein is CASSGRDSQDTQYF. CDR3 nucleotides: TGTGCCAGCAGCGGCCGGGACAGTCAAGATACGCAGTATTTT.

This chain joins TRBV3-1 and TRBJ2-7; 11 bases line up with TRBD2. CDR3 length: 21 residues. Germline assignment: CDR1 LGHDT and CDR2 YNNKEL (reference sequence). Trimming took 1 base from V and 7 from J; bases not matched to a gene: 24. CDR3 sequence (DNA): TGTGCCAGCAGCCAAGTGACCGGGACGGACATAGGACTAGCGGGTTCCAATGAGCAGTACTTC. Its protein product is CASSQVTGTDIGLAGSNEQYF.

The V and J genes are TRBV29-1 and TRBJ1-5; 9 nucleotides line up with TRBD1. Germline CDR1 and CDR2: SQVTM and ANQGSEA. The trim removed 7 bases at V and 5 bases at J, leaving 6 bases unmatched. This CDR3 comprises 13 residues. The CDR3 region is CSASTGGDQPQHF. The CDR3 DNA reads as TGCAGCGCCTCGACAGGGGGGGATCAGCCCCAGCATTTT. The full variable domain, completed using reference TRBV29-1 and TRBJ1-5, is SAVISQKPSRDICQRGTSLTIQCQVDSQVTMMFWYRQQPGQSLTLIATANQGSEATYESGFVIDKFPISRPNLTFSTLTVSNMSPEDSSIYLCSASTGGDQPQHFGDGTRLSIL.

This chain links TRBV7-2 with TRBJ2-5; 11 positions agree with TRBD2. Looked up from germline, CDR1 is SGHTA and CDR2 is FQGNSA. This CDR3 region has 19 residues. Trimming removed 1 base from V and 3 bases from J; junction bases left unmatched: 13. The DNA for the CDR3 is TGTGCCAGCAGCTTAGTAGCGGCTAGCGGGGGGTATGGGGAAGAGACCCAGTACTTC. Translated, it gives CASSLVAASGGYGEETQYF.

This clonotype was counted ten times or more. The chain joins TRBV20-1 to TRBJ1-5, with unresolved D. The CDR3 length is 15 residues. The germline V gene encodes CDR1 DFQATT and CDR2 SNEGSKA (reference sequence). Trimming stripped 2 bases from V and 0 bases from J, with 11 bases between. CDR3 coding DNA: TGCAGTGCTAGAATCCCAGAATATAGCAATCAGCCCCAGCATTTT. Its protein product is CSARIPEYSNQPQHF.

V gene TRBV12-3 or TRBV12-4 combines with J gene TRBJ1-1, with a possible D match to TRBD1 (5 bases). With 7 bases removed from V and 4 bases from J, the gap between germline ends came to 13 bases. CDR3 length: 13 residues. Here the CDR3 DNA reads TGTGCCAGCAATATCCCCGGGGCCACTGAAGCTTTCTTT. This codes for CASNIPGATEAFF.

The chain has TRBV12-3 or TRBV12-4 and TRBJ2-5, with D possibly being TRBD2 (6 bases). This CDR3 contains 15 residues. V was pared by 2 bases and J by 5 bases, with 15 bases between. Written as DNA, the CDR3 is TGTGCCAGCAGTTTACAGTCCGGGGCGGGGGAGACCCAGTACTTC. Translation gives CASSLQSGAGETQYF.

The rearrangement joins TRBV12-3 or TRBV12-4 to TRBJ2-1, with 9 bases matching TRBD2. Trimming at V came to 9 bases and at J to 8 bases, leaving 23 bases not matched to a gene. The CDR3 totals 18 residues. CDR3 protein: CARVRVCKAGGLQDEQFF. The CDR3, as DNA: TGTGCCAGAGTCCGGGTTTGTAAGGCGGGAGGGCTTCAGGATGAGCAGTTCTTC.

This clonotype was detected once. The chain joins TRBV7-2 to TRBJ1-2; 12 positions agree with TRBD1. The CDR3 consists of 16 residues. Per the germline V gene, CDR1 is SGHTA and CDR2 is FQGNSA. J was trimmed by 0 bases and V by 8 bases; bases with no gene match: 7. The CDR3 nucleotides read TGTGCCAGCGTGGGACAGGGGGCAAAAGCTAACTATGGCTACACCTTC. Its translation: CASVGQGAKANYGYTF.

This clonotype came up a few times. This chain links TRBV6-5 with TRBJ1-2; D perhaps matches TRBD1 (5 bases). Germline V gives CDR1 MNHEY, CDR2 SVGAGI. Trimming shortened V by 2 bases and J by 5 bases, and 15 bases separated the two germline ends. The CDR3 runs to 15 residues. CDR3: CASSYDGTEAYGYTF. The CDR3 bases are TGTGCCAGCAGTTACGACGGGACGGAAGCTTATGGCTACACCTTC.

The chain joins TRBV5-1 to TRBJ2-7, with 7 bases matching TRBD1. Trimming at V came to 4 bases and at J to 0 bases, leaving 4 bases not matched to a gene. The CDR3 is made up of 14 amino acids. Germline CDR1 and CDR2: SGHRS and YFSETQ. This CDR3 reads CASSPGQYSYEQYF. The CDR3 region has the DNA TGCGCCAGCAGCCCGGGACAGTACTCCTACGAGCAGTACTTC. Full variable domain (remainder filled in from reference TRBV5-1 and TRBJ2-7): KAGVTQTPRYLIKTRGQQVTLSCSPISGHRSVSWYQQTPGQGLQFLFEYFSETQRNKGNFPGRFSGRQFSNSRSEMNVSTLELGDSALYLCASSPGQYSYEQYFGPGTRLTVT.

Concerning this clonotype itself: A junction boundary mismatches the germline segment, possibly from a read error. The V and J genes are TRBV12-3 or TRBV12-4 and TRBJ2-1; D is possibly TRBD1 (6 bases). The CDR3 contains 19 residues. This CDR3 is CASTMGASRSGIPHNEQFF. In DNA form, the CDR3 reads TGTGCCAGCACCATGGGGGCTAGCCGGAGCGGTATTCCCCACAATGAGCAGTTCTTT.

The DNA of the CDR3 is TGCAGTGCTCAGCATTCGGCAGGGGGCCTGCAGCCCCAGCATTTT. The encoded protein is CSAQHSAGGLQPQHF. The chain links TRBV20-1 to TRBJ1-5; 8 bases are a match to TRBD1. CDR1 and CDR2 from the germline V gene are DFQATT and SNEGSKA (reference sequence). The CDR3 length is 15 residues. Trimming took 5 bases from V and 7 from J; bases not matched to a gene: 13.

There are a few counts of this clonotype. The V call is TRBV7-2, the J call TRBJ2-3, with TRBD1 matching 12 bases. The CDR3 length is 15 residues. Germline V gene sequence: CDR1 SGHTA, CDR2 FQGNSA. J was trimmed by 4 bases and V by 7 bases; bases with no gene match: 6. This chain's CDR3 is CASTPGTGGADTQYF. The CDR3 DNA reads as TGTGCCAGCACCCCCGGGACAGGGGGCGCAGATACGCAGTATTTT. The full variable domain, its missing parts supplied by reference TRBV7-2 and TRBJ2-3, is GAGVSQSPSNKVTEKGKDVELRCDPISGHTALYWYRQSLGQGLEFLIYFQGNSAPDKSGLPSDRFSAERTGGSVSTLTIQRTQQEDSAVYLCASTPGTGGADTQYFGPGTRLTVL.